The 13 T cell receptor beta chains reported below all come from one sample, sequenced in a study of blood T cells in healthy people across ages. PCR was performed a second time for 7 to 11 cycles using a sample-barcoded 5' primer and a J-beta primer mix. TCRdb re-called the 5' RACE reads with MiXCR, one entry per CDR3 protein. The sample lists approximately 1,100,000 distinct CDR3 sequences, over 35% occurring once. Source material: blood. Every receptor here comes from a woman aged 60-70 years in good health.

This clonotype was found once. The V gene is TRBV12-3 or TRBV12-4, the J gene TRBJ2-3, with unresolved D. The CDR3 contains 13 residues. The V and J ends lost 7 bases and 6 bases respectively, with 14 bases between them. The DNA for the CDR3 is TGTGCCAGCACCTTTGGGGTTTTGGATACGCAGTATTTT. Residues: CASTFGVLDTQYF.

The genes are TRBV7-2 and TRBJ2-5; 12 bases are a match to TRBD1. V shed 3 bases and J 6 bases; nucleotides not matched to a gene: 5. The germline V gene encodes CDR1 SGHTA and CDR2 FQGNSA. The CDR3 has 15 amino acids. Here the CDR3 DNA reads TGTGCCAGCAGCTTGGGGACAGGGGGCGGGAAGACCCAGTACTTC. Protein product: CASSLGTGGGKTQYF.

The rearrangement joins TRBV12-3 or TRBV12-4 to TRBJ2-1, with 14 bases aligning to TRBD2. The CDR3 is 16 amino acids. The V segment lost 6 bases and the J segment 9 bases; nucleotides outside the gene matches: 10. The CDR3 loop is CASREAGLAGVTEQFF. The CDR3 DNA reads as TGTGCCAGCAGAGAGGCGGGACTAGCGGGAGTGACTGAGCAGTTCTTC.

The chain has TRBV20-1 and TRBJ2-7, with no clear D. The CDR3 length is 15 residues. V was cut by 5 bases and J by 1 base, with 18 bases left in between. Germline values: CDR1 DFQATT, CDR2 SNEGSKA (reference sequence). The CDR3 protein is CSAPNPQPGSYEQYF. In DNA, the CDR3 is TGCAGTGCTCCGAACCCACAGCCCGGATCCTACGAGCAGTACTTC.

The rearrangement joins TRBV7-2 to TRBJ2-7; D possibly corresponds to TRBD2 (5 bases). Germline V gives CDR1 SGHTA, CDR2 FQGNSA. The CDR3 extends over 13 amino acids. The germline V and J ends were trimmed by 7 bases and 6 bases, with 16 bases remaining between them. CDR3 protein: CASNPAGEGEQYF. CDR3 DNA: TGTGCCAGCAACCCGGCGGGTGAGGGCGAGCAGTACTTC.

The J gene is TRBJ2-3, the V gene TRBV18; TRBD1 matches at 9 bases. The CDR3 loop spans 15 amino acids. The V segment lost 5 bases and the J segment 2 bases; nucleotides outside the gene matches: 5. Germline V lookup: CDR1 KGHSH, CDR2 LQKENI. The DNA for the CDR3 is TGTGCCAGCTCAACGACAGGGGGTTTCACAGATACGCAGTATTTT. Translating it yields CASSTTGGFTDTQYF.

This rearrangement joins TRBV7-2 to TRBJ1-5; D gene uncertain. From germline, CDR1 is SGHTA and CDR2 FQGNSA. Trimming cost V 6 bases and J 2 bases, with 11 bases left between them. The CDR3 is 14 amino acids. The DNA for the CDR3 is TGTGCCAGCAGTCAAAATTGGGGCAATCAGCCCCAGCATTTT. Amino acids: CASSQNWGNQPQHF. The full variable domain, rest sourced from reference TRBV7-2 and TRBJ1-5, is GAGVSQSPSNKVTEKGKDVELRCDPISGHTALYWYRQSLGQGLEFLIYFQGNSAPDKSGLPSDRFSAERTGGSVSTLTIQRTQQEDSAVYLCASSQNWGNQPQHFGDGTRLSIL.

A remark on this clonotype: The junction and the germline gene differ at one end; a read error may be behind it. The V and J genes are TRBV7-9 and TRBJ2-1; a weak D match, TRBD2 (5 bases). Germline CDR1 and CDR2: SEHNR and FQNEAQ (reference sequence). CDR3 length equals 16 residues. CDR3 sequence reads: CASTSPQRSSYKEQFF. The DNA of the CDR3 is TGTGCCAGCACCTCCCCCCAGCGGAGCTCCTACAAGGAGCAGTTCTTC. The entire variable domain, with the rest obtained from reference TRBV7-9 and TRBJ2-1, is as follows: DTGVSQNPRHKITKRGQNVTFRCDPISEHNRLYWYRQTLGQGPEFLTYFQNEAQLEKSRLLSDRFSAERPKGSFSTLEIQRTEQGDSAMYLCASTSPQRSSYKEQFFGPGTRLTVL.

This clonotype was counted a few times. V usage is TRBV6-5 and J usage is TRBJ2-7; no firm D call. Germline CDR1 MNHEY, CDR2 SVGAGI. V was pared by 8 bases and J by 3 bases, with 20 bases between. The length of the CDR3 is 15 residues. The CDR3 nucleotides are TGTGCCAGCGAGACCTTTGTGGGTAGGGACTACGAGCAGTACTTC. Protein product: CASETFVGRDYEQYF.

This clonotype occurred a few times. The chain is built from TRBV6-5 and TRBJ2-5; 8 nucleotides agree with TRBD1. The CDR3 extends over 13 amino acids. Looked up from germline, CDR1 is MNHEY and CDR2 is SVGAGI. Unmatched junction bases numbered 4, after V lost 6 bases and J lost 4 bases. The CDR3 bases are TGTGCCAGCAGGTCCAGGGGGCGAGAGACCCAGTACTTC. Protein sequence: CASRSRGRETQYF.

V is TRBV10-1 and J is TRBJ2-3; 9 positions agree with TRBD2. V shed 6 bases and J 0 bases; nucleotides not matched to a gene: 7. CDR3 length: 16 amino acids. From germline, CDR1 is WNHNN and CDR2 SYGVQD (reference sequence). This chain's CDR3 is CASRSGGIPSTDTQYF. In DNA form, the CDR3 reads TGCGCCAGCAGGAGCGGGGGGATTCCTAGCACAGATACGCAGTATTTT.

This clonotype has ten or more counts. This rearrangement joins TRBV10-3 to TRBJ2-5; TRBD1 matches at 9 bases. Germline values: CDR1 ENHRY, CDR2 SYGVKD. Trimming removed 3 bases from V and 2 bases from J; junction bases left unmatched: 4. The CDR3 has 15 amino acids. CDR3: CAISEGQGSQETQYF. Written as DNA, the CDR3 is TGTGCCATCAGTGAAGGACAGGGGTCGCAAGAGACCCAGTACTTC.

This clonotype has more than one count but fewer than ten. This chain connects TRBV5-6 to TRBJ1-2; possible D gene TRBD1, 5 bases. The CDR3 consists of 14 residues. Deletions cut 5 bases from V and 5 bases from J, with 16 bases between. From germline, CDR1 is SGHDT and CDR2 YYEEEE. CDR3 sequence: CASRMAGRRYGYTF. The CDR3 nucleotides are TGTGCCAGCAGAATGGCGGGACGGCGATATGGCTACACCTTC. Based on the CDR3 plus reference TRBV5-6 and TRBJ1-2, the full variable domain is DAGVTQSPTHLIKTRGQQVTLRCSPKSGHDTVSWYQQALGQGPQFIFQYYEEEERQRGNFPDRFSGHQFPNYSSELNVNALLLGDSALYLCASRMAGRRYGYTFGSGTRLTVV.